A single sample gave rise to the 10 T cell receptor beta chains below, sequenced in a study of vaccination and CD4 T cells after COVID-19. Sequenced with the Oncomine TCR Beta short-read assay was DNA taken from cultured CD4+ T cells. TCRdb processed the PCR reads anew with MiXCR; each CDR3 protein has one entry. The data show 15,000 to 25,000 distinct CDR3 sequences, roughly 50% seen once. The treatment is: approximately nine-day PBMC culture with coronavirus spike peptide pools or control peptides (ViraFEST assay). Their antigen targets remain unknown. The specimen was CD4+ T cells from blood, cultured in vitro. The receptors here all came from a human donor who had recovered from COVID-19.

The chain combines TRBV5-1 with TRBJ2-2; D is undetermined. Trimming cost V 4 bases and J 3 bases, with 10 bases left between them. CDR3 size: 14 residues. CDR1 SGHRS and CDR2 YFSETQ come from the germline V gene. The DNA for the CDR3 is TGCGCCAGCAGCCTTACTACCTACACCGGGGAGCTGTTTTTT. Encoded protein: CASSLTTYTGELFF.

This chain links TRBV20-1 with TRBJ2-7; D is perhaps TRBD1 (9 bases). V was clipped by 0 bases and J by 5 bases, with 23 bases between them. The CDR3 is 17 amino acids. Germline V CDR1 and CDR2: DFQATT, SNEGSKA (reference sequence). CDR3 amino acids: CSARDSGEKGQGHEQYF. The CDR3 DNA reads TGCAGTGCTAGAGATAGCGGGGAGAAGGGACAGGGACACGAGCAGTACTTC.

This CDR3 is CASSQRERTGELFF. The CDR3 coding sequence is TGTGCCAGCTCGCAGCGGGAGCGGACCGGGGAGCTGTTTTTT. This chain joins TRBV18 and TRBJ2-2; the match to TRBD2 covers 8 bases. This CDR3 comprises 14 residues. CDR1 is KGHSH, CDR2 LQKENI, per germline. V gave up 6 bases and J gave up 5 bases; unmatched junction bases: 5.

This chain connects TRBV6-1 to TRBJ2-1; 8 bases agree with TRBD2. The CDR3 has 13 amino acids. J lost 2 bases, V lost 8 bases, and 2 bases had no gene match. Per the germline V gene, CDR1 is MNHNS and CDR2 is SASEGT. CDR3 nucleotides: TGTGCCAGCGAGCGGGGGACCTACAATGAGCAGTTCTTC. It is translated as CASERGTYNEQFF.

This clonotype has more than one count but fewer than ten. This sequence joins TRBV20-1 and TRBJ1-5; D not resolved. The CDR3 consists of 13 residues. The germline V gene has CDR1 DFQATT and CDR2 SNEGSKA (reference sequence). With 5 bases removed from V and 0 bases from J, the gap between germline ends came to 8 bases. The CDR3 nucleotides are TGCAGTGCTTCCAGACATAGCAATCAGCCCCAGCATTTT. It yields the protein CSASRHSNQPQHF.

The chain employs TRBV6-1 and TRBJ1-5, with D perhaps matching TRBD1 (5 bases). CDR1 MNHNS and CDR2 SASEGT come from the germline V gene. V lost 4 bases and J lost 6, with 16 bases in between. The CDR3 has 15 amino acids. CDR3 sequence: CASSVIRGDRQPQHF. The CDR3 DNA reads TGTGCCAGCAGTGTGATAAGAGGGGACCGTCAGCCCCAGCATTTT.

This chain joins TRBV19 and TRBJ1-5, with D uncertain. The ends were cut back, 2 bases at V and 3 bases at J, with 14 bases in the middle. The germline V gene has CDR1 LNHDA and CDR2 SQIVND (reference sequence). The CDR3 has 16 residues. The DNA of the CDR3 is TGTGCCAGTAGTATAAGTAGGACGGGAATCAATCAGCCCCAGCATTTT. Protein: CASSISRTGINQPQHF.

The chain combines TRBV7-8 with TRBJ1-3, with D possibly being TRBD1 (6 bases). The length of the CDR3 is 16 residues. Between the trimmed V and J ends, which lost 1 base and 2 bases, there was a span of 12 bases. Germline lookup yields CDR1 SGHVS and CDR2 FQNEAQ. The CDR3 nucleotides are TGTGCCAGCAGCTTAGTTGGGACAACCACTGGAAACACCATATATTTT. Its translation is CASSLVGTTTGNTIYF.

This clonotype was counted once. V and J are TRBV25-1 and TRBJ1-1; D perhaps matches TRBD1 (5 bases). V shed 3 bases and J shed 5 bases, with 10 bases lying between them. Germline-derived CDR1 and CDR2 are MGHDK and SYGVNS. The CDR3 has 13 residues. The CDR3 reads CASSEGGRTEAFF. DNA of the CDR3: TGTGCCAGCAGTGAGGGGGGGAGGACTGAAGCTTTCTTT.

This chain links TRBV27 with TRBJ1-2, with a possible D match to TRBD1 (6 bases). Trimming pared 7 bases from V and 7 bases from J, leaving 25 bases between. This CDR3 region has 16 residues. CDR1 MNHEY and CDR2 SMNVEV come from the germline V gene (reference sequence). Here the CDR3 reads CASKEGGRFGFSGYTF. The DNA of the CDR3 is TGTGCCAGCAAGGAAGGGGGTAGATTTGGGTTTAGTGGCTACACCTTC.